These T cell receptor beta chains were read from a single sample in a study of glioma-infiltrating T cells after dendritic cell vaccination. Measured with immunoSEQ multiplex PCR; TCRdb has only the in-frame clones, and not every one. The table lists roughly 68,000 clones, roughly four fifths of them singletons. This material consisted of blood, taken before dendritic cell vaccination. The receptor source for this set is a human donor with glioblastoma. Both conserved end residues are part of each CDR3. The D gene is left open where the match is weak. Where a row states a size, it is once, few, many or the class of an expanded clone; other rows omit it.

V gene: TRBV4-1
D gene: -
clone size: few
J gene: TRBJ2-3
CDR3 protein: CASSQDPGRLITDTQYF
CDR3 DNA: TGCGCCAGCAGCCAAGACCCAGGGCGACTTATCACAGATACGCAGTATTTT

V gene: TRBV28
D gene: -
clone size: few
J gene: TRBJ1-6
CDR3 protein: CASGSDSNYNSPLHF
CDR3 DNA: TGTGCCAGCGGATCGGACAGTAACTATAATTCACCCCTCCACTTT

V gene: TRBV19
D gene: -
clone size: -
J gene: TRBJ1-6
CDR3 protein: CASSSYRVFHF
CDR3 DNA: TGTGCCAGTAGTTCCTATCGGGTATTCCACTTT

V gene: TRBV6-6
D gene: -
clone size: -
J gene: TRBJ2-3
CDR3 protein: CASTLEGDRELYTQYF
CDR3 DNA: TGTGCCAGCACCTTAGAGGGGGATAGGGAATTATATACGCAGTATTTT

V gene: TRBV13
D gene: TRBD1
clone size: -
J gene: TRBJ1-6
CDR3 protein: CASSPRQGGSYNSPLHF
CDR3 DNA: TGTGCCAGCAGCCCCAGACAGGGGGGATCCTATAATTCACCCCTCCACTTT

V gene: TRBV6-5
D gene: TRBD1
clone size: -
J gene: TRBJ1-5
CDR3 protein: CASSLDREQLQHF
CDR3 DNA: TGTGCCAGCAGCTTGGACAGGGAGCAGCTCCAGCATTTT

V gene: TRBV5-1
D gene: TRBD2
clone size: once
J gene: TRBJ2-3
CDR3 protein: CASSIGLAGGDVTDTQYF
CDR3 DNA: TGCGCCAGCAGCATCGGACTAGCGGGGGGAGATGTCACAGATACGCAGTATTTT

V gene: TRBV18
D gene: TRBD1
clone size: -
J gene: TRBJ2-7
CDR3 protein: CASSSPDRPYEQYF
CDR3 DNA: TGTGCCAGCTCATCCCCGGACAGGCCCTACGAGCAGTACTTC

V gene: TRBV6-6
D gene: -
clone size: few
J gene: TRBJ1-6
CDR3 protein: CASSIGSPLHF
CDR3 DNA: TGTGCCAGCTCTATTGGTTCACCCCTCCACTTT

V gene: TRBV7-2
D gene: TRBD2
clone size: -
J gene: TRBJ2-7
CDR3 protein: CASRAGGSRSYEQYF
CDR3 DNA: TGTGCCAGCCGCGCGGGGGGTTCCAGGTCCTACGAGCAGTACTTC

V gene: TRBV2
D gene: -
clone size: few
J gene: TRBJ1-3
CDR3 protein: CASSPRGSGNTIYF
CDR3 DNA: TGTGCCAGCAGTCCCCGGGGCTCTGGAAACACCATATATTTT

V gene: TRBV19
D gene: TRBD1
clone size: once
J gene: TRBJ1-5
CDR3 protein: CASSIDGTGGPQHF
CDR3 DNA: TGTGCCAGTAGTATAGACGGGACAGGGGGGCCCCAGCATTTT

V gene: TRBV28
D gene: TRBD1
clone size: -
J gene: TRBJ2-3
CDR3 protein: CASSWDSGVADTQYF
CDR3 DNA: TGTGCCAGCAGCTGGGACAGTGGGGTAGCAGATACGCAGTATTTT

V gene: TRBV6-6
D gene: -
clone size: -
J gene: TRBJ1-4
CDR3 protein: CASIFPGQPEKLFF
CDR3 DNA: TGTGCCAGCATTTTCCCCGGACAGCCGGAAAAACTGTTTTTT

V gene: TRBV27
D gene: TRBD2
clone size: -
J gene: TRBJ2-3
CDR3 protein: CASSPSGLAGADTQYF
CDR3 DNA: TGTGCCAGCAGTCCCTCAGGACTAGCGGGGGCAGATACGCAGTATTTT

V gene: TRBV7-2
D gene: -
clone size: -
J gene: TRBJ1-1
CDR3 protein: CASSLVVTNTEAFF
CDR3 DNA: TGTGCCAGCAGCTTAGTGGTCACTAACACTGAAGCTTTCTTT

V gene: TRBV4-1
D gene: -
clone size: -
J gene: TRBJ1-2
CDR3 protein: CASNPAGQFNYGYTF
CDR3 DNA: TGCGCCAGCAACCCAGCGGGGCAGTTTAACTATGGCTACACCTTC

V gene: TRBV5-6
D gene: -
clone size: -
J gene: TRBJ2-7
CDR3 protein: CASSLETDESYEQYF
CDR3 DNA: TGTGCCAGCAGCTTGGAGACAGACGAATCCTACGAGCAGTACTTC

V gene: TRBV5-1
D gene: TRBD1
clone size: -
J gene: TRBJ2-3
CDR3 protein: CASSLGQGARADTQYF
CDR3 DNA: TGCGCCAGCAGCTTGGGACAGGGGGCTCGGGCAGATACGCAGTATTTT

V gene: TRBV5-1
D gene: -
clone size: -
J gene: TRBJ2-7
CDR3 protein: CASSFQGSYEQYF
CDR3 DNA: TGCGCCAGCAGCTTTCAGGGCTCCTACGAGCAGTACTTC

V gene: TRBV19
D gene: -
clone size: -
J gene: TRBJ1-6
CDR3 protein: CASRTLPDYNSPLHF
CDR3 DNA: TGTGCCAGCAGGACTCTTCCCGACTATAATTCACCCCTCCACTTT

V gene: TRBV19
D gene: TRBD1
clone size: few
J gene: TRBJ1-4
CDR3 protein: CASRGQGTLSEKLFF
CDR3 DNA: TGTGCCAGTAGGGGACAGGGAACACTGAGCGAAAAACTGTTTTTT

V gene: TRBV5-1
D gene: -
clone size: -
J gene: TRBJ2-7
CDR3 protein: CGEGVNYEQYF
CDR3 DNA: TGCGGGGAAGGGGTAAACTACGAGCAGTACTTC

V gene: TRBV25-1
D gene: -
clone size: once
J gene: TRBJ1-5
CDR3 protein: CASSGSGIVDQPQHF
CDR3 DNA: TGTGCCAGCAGTGGGTCCGGGATTGTTGATCAGCCCCAGCATTTT

V gene: TRBV4-2
D gene: TRBD1
clone size: -
J gene: TRBJ1-6
CDR3 protein: CASSQDLRQGVNSPLHF
CDR3 DNA: TGTGCCAGCAGCCAAGATCTGCGACAGGGGGTTAATTCACCCCTCCACTTT

V gene: TRBV9
D gene: -
clone size: -
J gene: TRBJ2-5
CDR3 protein: CASSVTLEPQETQYF
CDR3 DNA: TGTGCCAGCAGCGTCACGCTAGAACCTCAAGAGACCCAGTACTTC

V gene: TRBV28
D gene: -
clone size: -
J gene: TRBJ2-7
CDR3 protein: CATYRGGSYEQYF
CDR3 DNA: TGTGCCACCTACAGGGGGGGCTCCTACGAGCAGTACTTC

V gene: TRBV7-2
D gene: TRBD1
clone size: -
J gene: TRBJ1-2
CDR3 protein: CASSSDRAHTF
CDR3 DNA: TGTGCCAGCAGCTCCGACAGGGCCCACACCTTC

V gene: TRBV20-1
D gene: -
clone size: few
J gene: TRBJ2-1
CDR3 protein: CSALKGNEQFF
CDR3 DNA: TGCAGTGCTCTAAAGGGGAATGAGCAGTTCTTC

V gene: TRBV5-1
D gene: -
clone size: once
J gene: TRBJ2-3
CDR3 protein: CASSPNPSLSTDTQYF
CDR3 DNA: TGCGCCAGCAGCCCAAACCCTTCACTGAGCACAGATACGCAGTATTTT

V gene: TRBV5-4
D gene: -
clone size: -
J gene: TRBJ2-7
CDR3 protein: CASSRTDSSYEQYF
CDR3 DNA: TGTGCCAGCAGCCGAACAGACAGCTCCTACGAGCAGTACTTC